Below, one T cell receptor beta chain is given with its context. As yet, its antigen is unknown. Assay used: immunoSEQ multiplex PCR; TCRdb lists only in-frame clones, some missing. The table includes some 49,000 clones, about 90% detected once. The data belong to a study of T cell responses to AZD1222 COVID-19 vaccine. Study results and caveats: Most donors were white British and more were female, and clonal diversity was possibly underestimated.

Looked up from germline, CDR1 is KGHSH and CDR2 is LQKENI. The V gene lost 4 bases and the J gene lost 5 bases, with 21 bases spanning the gap. The CDR3 is 16 amino acids. V and J are TRBV18 and TRBJ2-7; D may be TRBD1 or TRBD2 (5 bases each). The sequence was collected from an adult who received the AZD1222 COVID-19 vaccine. The sequences come from peripheral blood, collected 28 days after the second AZD1222 dose. The chain's CDR3 is CASSHPGTHGGDEQYF. The DNA of the CDR3 is TGTGCCAGCTCACACCCCGGGACCCACGGTGGGGACGAGCAGTACTTC.